Each of the 26 T cell receptor beta chains below was sequenced from the same sample in a study of cytomegalovirus exposure and HLA in healthy donors. The PCR had 60 Vbeta and 13 Jbeta primers. TCRdb's table, derived via immunoSEQ multiplex PCR, lists solely in-frame clones and lacks some. The table lists around 140,000 clones, around two thirds of them singletons. Source material: PBMCs. The source is a woman aged 55-70 years in good health and CMV-seropositive.

This chain links TRBV19 with TRBJ1-1; D gene ambiguous. CDR1 and CDR2 (germline): LNHDA, SQIVND (reference sequence). The CDR3 is 19 residues long. V was trimmed by 0 bases and J by 3 bases, leaving 23 bases between them. This chain's CDR3 is CASSIDWTRGGFYDTEAFF. The DNA of the CDR3 is TGTGCCAGTAGTATAGACTGGACGCGGGGAGGATTTTATGACACTGAAGCTTTCTTT.

This rearrangement joins TRBV7-2 to TRBJ2-7; 7 nucleotides match TRBD2. Germline V gene data show CDR1 as SGHTA and CDR2 as FQGNSA. Trimming cost V 3 bases and J 0 bases; bases outside gene matches: 5. This CDR3 is built from 15 residues. CDR3 residues: CASSLGGSFSYEQYF. For the CDR3, the DNA is TGTGCCAGCAGCTTGGGCGGGAGCTTCTCCTACGAGCAGTACTTC.

The gene calls are TRBV6-6 and TRBJ2-7; 12 nucleotides line up with TRBD2. V lost 6 bases, J lost 3 bases, and 6 bases stayed unmatched. There are 15 residues in the CDR3. The V gene's germline CDR1 is MNHNY and CDR2 SVGAGI (reference sequence). The CDR3 DNA reads as TGTGCCAGCAGGCCCGGACTAGCGGGAATCTACGAGCAGTACTTC. It is translated as CASRPGLAGIYEQYF.

The rearrangement links TRBV6-5 to TRBJ1-2, with D uncertain. The CDR3 is made up of 13 amino acids. Germline V gene lookup returns CDR1 MNHEY and CDR2 SVGAGI. V was shortened by 6 bases and J by 7 bases, with 15 bases between the two germline ends. The CDR3 spells CASRTRSRGGYTF. The CDR3 coding sequence is TGTGCCAGCAGGACAAGGTCTCGGGGTGGCTACACCTTC.

This clone was seen a single time. The identical CDR3 is also encoded by other nucleotide sequences in the sample. This chain joins TRBV29-1 and TRBJ2-7, with D tentatively TRBD2 (6 bases). Germline CDR1 is SQVTM and CDR2 is ANQGSEA. The CDR3 has 12 residues. The ends were cut back, 0 bases at V and 4 bases at J, with 7 bases in the middle. CDR3 sequence reads: CSVEEGGYEQYF. The CDR3 DNA is TGCAGCGTTGAAGAAGGAGGGTACGAGCAGTACTTC.

The rearrangement links TRBV6-1 to TRBJ1-2; D may be TRBD1 (5 bases). V was cut by 3 bases and J by 5 bases, with 16 bases left in between. This CDR3 has 15 residues. Per the germline V gene, CDR1 is MNHNS and CDR2 is SASEGT. The CDR3 protein is CASSEGGATPYGYTF. For the CDR3, the DNA is TGTGCCAGCAGTGAGGGAGGGGCAACACCTTATGGCTACACCTTC.

This clone was counted between two and nine times. DNA of the CDR3: TGTGCCAGCAGCCTCGTCGGGGTAGATACGCAGTATTTT. It specifies CASSLVGVDTQYF. J is TRBJ2-3 and V is TRBV7-3; D possibly corresponds to TRBD2 (5 bases). There are 13 residues in the CDR3. With 5 bases removed from V and 5 bases from J, the gap between germline ends came to 11 bases. The V gene's germline CDR1 is SGHTA and CDR2 FQGTGA. Based on the CDR3 plus reference TRBV7-3 and TRBJ2-3, the full variable domain is GAGVSQTPSNKVTEKGKYVELRCDPISGHTALYWYRQSLGQGPEFLIYFQGTGAADDSGLPNDRFFAVRPEGSVSTLKIQRTERGDSAVYLCASSLVGVDTQYFGPGTRLTVL.

This rearrangement joins TRBV7-3 to TRBJ2-1; TRBD2 is a possible D gene (6 bases). This CDR3 contains 14 residues. With 5 bases removed from V and 8 bases from J, the gap between germline ends came to 16 bases. The germline V gene has CDR1 SGHTA and CDR2 FQGTGA. CDR3 loop: CASSPLPGVHEQFF. CDR3 DNA sequence: TGTGCCAGCAGCCCTCTCCCGGGAGTGCATGAGCAGTTCTTC.

This chain connects TRBV28 to TRBJ1-5, with 7 bases lining up with TRBD1. Trimming cost V 5 bases and J 8 bases; bases outside gene matches: 9. The CDR3 is made up of 14 amino acids. Germline V gives CDR1 MDHEN, CDR2 SYDVKM. CDR3 in amino acids: CASSPYDRVKPQHF. CDR3 bases: TGTGCCAGCAGTCCCTATGACAGGGTCAAGCCCCAGCATTTT.

This clone turned up a few times. This chain uses TRBV28 with TRBJ1-6; D unclear. Deletions cut 7 bases from V and 5 bases from J, with 15 bases between. In germline, CDR1 is MDHEN, CDR2 SYDVKM. This CDR3 is built from 15 residues. The CDR3 nucleotides read TGTGCCAGCATCCGTGGGTGGGCAGATAATTCACCCCTCCACTTT. It translates to CASIRGWADNSPLHF.

This clone was counted between two and nine times. The chain carries TRBV19 and TRBJ2-1, with D possibly matching TRBD1 (5 bases). The CDR3 sequence is 13 residues long. V was trimmed by 5 bases and J by 5 bases, leaving 10 bases between them. The germline V gene has CDR1 LNHDA and CDR2 SQIVND (reference sequence). The CDR3 protein is CASSLRQNNEQFF. The DNA of the CDR3 is TGTGCCAGTAGTTTACGACAGAACAATGAGCAGTTCTTC. Based on the CDR3 plus reference TRBV19 and TRBJ2-1, the full variable domain is DGGITQSPKYLFRKEGQNVTLSCEQNLNHDAMYWYRQDPGQGLRLIYYSQIVNDFQKGDIAEGYSVSREKKESFPLTVTSAQKNPTAFYLCASSLRQNNEQFFGPGTRLTVL.

This chain uses TRBV7-3 with TRBJ2-1, with D possibly matching TRBD2 (5 bases). The CDR3 is 13 amino acids. CDR1 SGHTA and CDR2 FQGTGA come from the germline V gene. V lost 2 bases and J lost 7, with 9 bases in between. The CDR3 sequence: CASSLRLANEQFF. The DNA of the CDR3 is TGTGCCAGCAGCTTACGGCTAGCTAATGAGCAGTTCTTC.

The rearrangement joins TRBV15 to TRBJ1-3, with D unclear. The V end was cut by 0 bases, the J end by 4 bases, with 13 bases between. CDR1 and CDR2 (germline): LNHNV, YYDKDF (reference sequence). This CDR3 contains 16 residues. DNA for the CDR3: TGTGCCACCAGCAGAGATGTCCAGGTTTTCGGAAACACCATATATTTT. Amino acids: CATSRDVQVFGNTIYF.

The gene calls are TRBV6-5 and TRBJ1-5; the D is unclear. This CDR3 region has 13 residues. Germline V lookup: CDR1 MNHEY, CDR2 SVGAGI. The V and J ends lost 6 bases and 4 bases respectively, with 10 bases between them. The CDR3 nucleotides are TGTGCCAGCAGAGGAGACCCGAATCAGCCCCAGCATTTT. This gives the protein CASRGDPNQPQHF.

The rearrangement joins TRBV5-4 to TRBJ2-5; TRBD1 matches at 12 bases. Losses at the gene ends were 4 bases for V and 2 bases for J; bases not matched to a gene: 6. In germline, CDR1 is SGHNT, CDR2 YYREEE (reference sequence). The length of the CDR3 is 16 residues. CDR3 in amino acids: CASSDGDRGRQETQYF. CDR3 DNA: TGTGCCAGCAGCGATGGGGACAGGGGGCGGCAAGAGACCCAGTACTTC. Full variable domain (rest looked up from reference TRBV5-4 and TRBJ2-5): ETGVTQSPTHLIKTRGQQVTLRCSSQSGHNTVSWYQQALGQGPQFIFQYYREEENGRGNFPPRFSGLQFPNYSSELNVNALELDDSALYLCASSDGDRGRQETQYFGPGTRLLVL.

This clone was seen a few times. The chain recombines TRBV7-9 with TRBJ2-3; 7 nucleotides match TRBD2. Germline CDR1 and CDR2: SEHNR and FQNEAQ (reference sequence). J was trimmed by 0 bases and V by 4 bases; bases with no gene match: 4. The CDR3 covers 15 residues. DNA for the CDR3: TGTGCCAGCAGCTCGACTAGCTATAGCACAGATACGCAGTATTTT. It translates to CASSSTSYSTDTQYF.

The V call is TRBV29-1, the J call TRBJ2-1; D is perhaps TRBD1 (6 bases). Germline-derived CDR1 and CDR2 are SQVTM and ANQGSEA. The CDR3 consists of 12 residues. The germline V and J ends were trimmed by 4 bases and 4 bases, with 8 bases remaining between them. CDR3 residues: CSVARGYNEQFF. DNA for the CDR3: TGCAGCGTTGCAAGGGGGTACAATGAGCAGTTCTTC.

The chain carries TRBV6-5 and TRBJ2-7, with 9 bases fitting TRBD2. Germline CDR1 and CDR2: MNHEY and SVGAGI. V was clipped by 2 bases and J by 5 bases; unmatched bases: 7. The CDR3 loop spans 15 amino acids. The CDR3 region has the DNA TGTGCCAGCAGTTACGGGCTAGCGGGACTCAACGAGCAGTACTTC. Translation gives CASSYGLAGLNEQYF.

The CDR3 bases are TGCGCCAGCGGCGGGACAGGGAATAACTATGGCTACACCTTC. Amino acid sequence: CASGGTGNNYGYTF. V usage is TRBV4-1 and J usage is TRBJ1-2, with 9 bases aligning to TRBD1. The germline V gene has CDR1 MGHRA and CDR2 YSYEKL. Germline trimming cut 8 bases from V and 1 base from J; bases unmatched to any gene: 5. The CDR3 runs 14 residues.

The CDR3 loop reads CASSLDGYEQYF. CDR3 bases: TGTGCCAGCAGCTTAGACGGGTACGAGCAGTACTTC. The chain carries TRBV11-3 and TRBJ2-7; no definite D call. V lost 0 bases to trimming and J lost 4 bases, with 4 bases between them. This CDR3 spans 12 amino acids. Germline V gene sequence: CDR1 SGHNT, CDR2 YENEEA.

The J gene is TRBJ1-2, the V gene TRBV18; D unresolved. Germline CDR1 and CDR2: KGHSH and LQKENI. Deletions cut 2 bases from V and 5 bases from J, with 21 bases between. The CDR3 is 17 residues long. CDR3 sequence (DNA): TGTGCCAGCTCACCATCCAGTTCAACCTCGGCGGGATATGGCTACACCTTC. Translated: CASSPSSSTSAGYGYTF.

V gene TRBV9 combines with J gene TRBJ1-6, with TRBD1 matching over 10 bases. The CDR3 totals 15 residues. The germline gives CDR1 SGDLS, CDR2 YYNGEE. V gave up 3 bases and J gave up 7 bases; unmatched junction bases: 4. The CDR3 loop is CASSGLGQGNSPLHF. DNA for the CDR3: TGTGCCAGCAGCGGACTGGGACAGGGGAATTCACCCCTCCACTTT.

V and J are TRBV4-2 and TRBJ2-7; the match to TRBD2 covers 11 bases. V lost 1 base and J lost 4; bases outside the gene matches: 6. CDR1 is LGHNA, CDR2 YNFKEQ, per germline. There are 16 residues in the CDR3. The CDR3 nucleotides read TGTGCCAGCAGCCAAGTTATGGTAGCGGGAGGGTACGAGCAGTACTTC. This codes for CASSQVMVAGGYEQYF.

V and J are TRBV15 and TRBJ1-1, with 8 bases fitting TRBD1. The V gene end was trimmed by 1 base and the J gene end by 3 bases; junction bases not matched to a gene: 7. The CDR3 runs 16 residues. Germline CDR1 is LNHNV and CDR2 is YYDKDF (reference sequence). DNA of the CDR3: TGTGCCACCAGCAGAGGTCAGGGGGCTTTATACACTGAAGCTTTCTTT. Amino acids: CATSRGQGALYTEAFF.

By share, this clone ranks as medium-sized (0.01 to 0.1%). In nucleotides, the CDR3 is TGTGCCAGCAGTGAGACAGGGAGAAACACCATATATTTT. Amino acids: CASSETGRNTIYF. J is TRBJ1-3 and V is TRBV6-1, with TRBD1 matching 7 bases. CDR3 size: 13 residues. V was clipped by 3 bases and J by 5 bases; unmatched bases: 1. Germline CDR1 MNHNS, CDR2 SASEGT.

This clone was seen just once. This sequence joins TRBV2 and TRBJ2-1; D perhaps matches TRBD2 (7 bases). There are 14 residues in the CDR3. The ends were cut back, 5 bases at V and 6 bases at J, with 14 bases in the middle. Germline loops: CDR1 SNHLY, CDR2 FYNNEI. The CDR3 DNA reads TGTGCCAGCAGTTTAGAGGGGGGGATCAATGAGCAGTTCTTC. Its protein product is CASSLEGGINEQFF.